What follows describes a single TCR beta chain. The repertoire was sequenced with immunoSEQ multiplex PCR; TCRdb's copy has only in-frame clones and lacks some. The sample consists of some 700,000 clones, roughly 90% of them appearing once. Germline V lookup: CDR1 SGHRS, CDR2 YFSETQ. The V end lost 5 bases, the J end lost 6 bases, and 12 bases lay between the germline ends. The CDR3 has 13 residues. This entry comes from a study of shared T cell receptors in the human thymus. The same sample was also studied in work on human thymus T cells. That source notes: Healthy Finnish infants undergoing corrective surgery for congenital heart defects were the donors. From resections taken during corrective heart surgery, the thymus tissue was obtained. Thymic and blood repertoires showed apparently biased V and J gene usage. Unrelated individuals were reported by related research to share highly overlapping thymic repertoires.

The clonotype comes from a boy younger than two with a congenital heart defect. The rearrangement links TRBV5-1 to TRBJ2-1; no reliable D call. Sequenced: thymocytes. CDR3 sequence reads: CASRFSYSNEQFF. The CDR3 nucleotides read TGCGCCAGCAGGTTTAGTTACAGCAATGAGCAGTTCTTC.